The 13 T cell receptor beta chains in this list originate from one sample, sequenced in a study of cytomegalovirus exposure and HLA in healthy donors. Use of 60 Vbeta and 13 Jbeta primers characterized the PCR. Sequenced by immunoSEQ multiplex PCR; TCRdb stores in-frame clones only, minus some. This table has some 170,000 clones, almost 80% appearing once. Sequencing was carried out using PBMCs. All receptors derive from a man aged 35-49 years in good health and CMV-seropositive.

This clone was seen only once. The chain couples TRBV28 to TRBJ2-7; TRBD2 matches at 14 bases. This CDR3 has 15 residues. V trimming: 4 bases; J trimming: 5 bases; junction bases outside the gene matches: 4. Germline V gene lookup returns CDR1 MDHEN and CDR2 SYDVKM. The CDR3 nucleotides read TGTGCCAGCAGTTCACCGGGACTAGCGGGAGACGAGCAGTACTTC. This translates into CASSSPGLAGDEQYF.

This clone showed up just a few times. The chain has TRBV10-1 and TRBJ2-1; 8 nucleotides match TRBD2. The germline CDR1 and CDR2 sequences are WNHNN and SYGVQD (reference sequence). The CDR3 has 15 amino acids. With 6 bases clipped from V and 7 bases from J, the junction kept 11 bases outside the gene matches. CDR3 in DNA: TGCGCCAGCAGCGACGGACGGGCGGGGGGAAATGAGCAGTTCTTC. It specifies CASSDGRAGGNEQFF.

V is TRBV7-3 and J is TRBJ2-7, with D uncertain. This CDR3 region has 14 residues. V shed 5 bases and J shed 1 base, with 12 bases lying between them. Germline loops: CDR1 SGHTA, CDR2 FQGTGA. The CDR3 spells CASSPDSFSYEQYF. The CDR3 DNA reads TGTGCCAGCAGCCCTGATAGTTTTTCCTACGAGCAGTACTTC.

The J gene is TRBJ2-3, the V gene TRBV29-1, with TRBD2 matching 12 bases. Unmatched junction bases numbered 15, after V lost 4 bases and J lost 4 bases. This CDR3 region has 18 residues. Germline V gives CDR1 SQVTM, CDR2 ANQGSEA. The CDR3 region is CSVARGQGLAGQADTQYF. The CDR3 DNA reads as TGCAGCGTTGCCCGGGGACAGGGACTAGCGGGTCAAGCAGATACGCAGTATTTT.

This chain uses TRBV6-1 with TRBJ1-2; D is perhaps TRBD1 (6 bases). The CDR3 sequence is 15 residues long. Germline values: CDR1 MNHNS, CDR2 SASEGT. The V and J ends lost 1 base and 6 bases respectively, with 15 bases between them. This CDR3 reads CASSEERNRANGYTF. The CDR3 DNA follows: TGTGCCAGCAGTGAAGAGAGGAACAGGGCCAATGGCTACACCTTC.

V usage is TRBV5-6 and J usage is TRBJ1-3, with TRBD1 matching 7 bases. This CDR3 has 14 residues. Germline V gene lookup returns CDR1 SGHDT and CDR2 YYEEEE. Trimming cost V 2 bases and J 2 bases; bases outside gene matches: 1. Here the CDR3 reads CASSLQGPGNTIYF. CDR3 coding DNA: TGTGCCAGCAGCTTACAGGGGCCTGGAAACACCATATATTTT.

The CDR3 loop is CASSPIGGQGIGNTIYF. CDR3 nucleotides: TGTGCCAGCAGCCCAATAGGAGGACAGGGGATTGGAAACACCATATATTTT. The rearrangement uses TRBV11-3 and TRBJ1-3, with 9 bases matching TRBD1. Germline values: CDR1 SGHNT, CDR2 YENEEA. V lost 5 bases and J lost 3; bases outside the gene matches: 11. The CDR3 consists of 17 residues.

The chain links TRBV27 to TRBJ2-2; possible D gene TRBD2, 6 bases. V was clipped by 4 bases and J by 1 base, with 16 bases between them. From germline, CDR1 is MNHEY and CDR2 SMNVEV (reference sequence). There are 17 residues in the CDR3. The DNA of the CDR3 is TGTGCCAGCAGTTCGAAAAAAGCGGGCCTGAACACCGGGGAGCTGTTTTTT. Translated, it gives CASSSKKAGLNTGELFF.

The V gene is TRBV12-2, the J gene TRBJ2-3; whether TRBD2, the table's D call, matches the DNA was not checked. TRBV12-2 is reported as a pseudogene. This CDR3 is built from 18 residues. CDR3 sequence: CASRPPGLAGGGTDTQYF. The CDR3 coding sequence is TGTGCAAGTCGCCCCCCGGGACTAGCGGGAGGAGGCACAGATACGCAGTATTTT.

This chain connects TRBV6-5 to TRBJ1-2; TRBD1 might be the D (6 bases). V was pared by 2 bases and J by 8 bases, with 15 bases between. Germline CDR1 reads MNHEY; CDR2 reads SVGAGI. The CDR3 has 14 amino acids. The CDR3 coding sequence is TGTGCCAGCAGTTACCAACAGGGCGTTGGGGGCTACACCTTC. It yields the protein CASSYQQGVGGYTF.

V gene TRBV30 combines with J gene TRBJ2-3, with D uncertain. The germline gives CDR1 GTSNPN, CDR2 SVGIG (reference sequence). The V gene lost 2 bases and the J gene lost 4 bases, with 4 bases spanning the gap. This CDR3 region has 11 residues. CDR3 residues: CAWSFADTQYF. The CDR3 nucleotides read TGTGCCTGGAGTTTCGCAGATACGCAGTATTTT.

This clone was picked up one time. CDR3 coding DNA: TGTGCCAGCAACTTCAACAGGGGAAATTTTCAGCCCCAGCATTTT. Protein: CASNFNRGNFQPQHF. V is TRBV28 and J is TRBJ1-5; 7 nucleotides match TRBD1. The CDR3 extends over 15 amino acids. J was trimmed by 6 bases and V by 7 bases; bases with no gene match: 12. Per the germline V gene, CDR1 is MDHEN and CDR2 is SYDVKM.

This clone was detected only a few times. This chain joins TRBV5-1 and TRBJ1-1; 8 bases are a match to TRBD1. This CDR3 has 15 residues. Unmatched junction bases numbered 6, after V lost 0 bases and J lost 5 bases. Germline CDR1 is SGHRS and CDR2 is YFSETQ. CDR3 in amino acids: CASSLGQGMGTEAFF. CDR3 bases: TGCGCCAGCAGCTTGGGACAGGGGATGGGAACTGAAGCTTTCTTT.